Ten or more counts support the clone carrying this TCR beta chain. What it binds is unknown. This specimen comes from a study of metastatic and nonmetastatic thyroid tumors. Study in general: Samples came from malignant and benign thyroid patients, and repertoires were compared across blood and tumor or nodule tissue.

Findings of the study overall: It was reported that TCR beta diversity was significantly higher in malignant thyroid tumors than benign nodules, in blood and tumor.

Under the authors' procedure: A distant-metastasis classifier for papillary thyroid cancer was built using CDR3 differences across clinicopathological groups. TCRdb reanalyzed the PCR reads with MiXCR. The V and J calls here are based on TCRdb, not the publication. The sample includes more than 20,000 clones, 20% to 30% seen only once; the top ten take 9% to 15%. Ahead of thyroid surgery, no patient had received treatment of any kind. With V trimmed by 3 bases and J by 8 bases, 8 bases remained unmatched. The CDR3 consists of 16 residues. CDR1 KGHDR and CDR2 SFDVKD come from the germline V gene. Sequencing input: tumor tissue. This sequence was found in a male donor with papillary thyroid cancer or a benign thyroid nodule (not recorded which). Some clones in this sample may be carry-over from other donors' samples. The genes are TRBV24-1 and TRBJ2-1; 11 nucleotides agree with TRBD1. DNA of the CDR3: TGTGCCACCAGTGATCTCGGACAGGGGGCTAGGTATGAGCAGTTCTTC. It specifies CATSDLGQGARYEQFF.